Described below is a single T cell receptor beta chain sequence and its context. Its antigen specificity is not known. One base away there is no much larger clone; base qualities are not given. The entry originates in a study of blood T cell repertoires in COVID-19 (dated by TCRdb to between 2020 and 2021). Study-wide context: The collaborator samples originated in the United States, Italy and Spain and spanned the acute and convalescent phases of COVID-19. The sample metadata nearly always contained a de-identified subject ID, COVID-19 status, age in years and sex. The dataset comprised deeply sampled blood TCRbeta repertoires from subjects exposed to, actively infected with, or recovered from COVID-19. The material from the prospective study consisted of cDNA or gDNA derived from T cells, B-cell-depleted T cells, or PBMCs. A freely available public database, intended as a resource for researchers studying the immune response to SARS-CoV-2, is where the repertoires were released. The samples were drawn from the first 160 participants of the ongoing ImmuneRACE study and from some 1,300 subjects provided by 6 global collaborators. Where HLA class I and class II types were available, the types were taken from metadata supplied by the sample provider, not from assay-based typing.

One collaborating source in Seattle enrolled patients while the patients were actively infected and followed the patients over time throughout the course of disease. Collaborating institutions collected whole blood in K2EDTA tubes following their own protocols. For TCRbeta analysis, collaborators shipped samples as frozen whole blood, isolated PBMCs, or DNA extracted from either of those sample types. General findings and caveats noted by the study authors: How much clinical and demographic metadata was included differed by source and by participant, and the metadata was provided uncurated.

TCRbeta CDR3 regions were amplified from genomic DNA using the immunoSEQ Assay, a bias-controlled multiplex PCR. Regarding the original processing steps: Nucleated cell counts per sample were estimated from amplification of reference gene primers within the assay. To quantify the absolute abundance of each unique TCRbeta CDR3 rearrangement, sequence reads were collapsed and filtered. For each sample, productive Simpson clonality was calculated by taking the square root of Simpson's diversity index across productive rearrangements. The source is immuneACCESS, and TCRdb retained only in-frame sequences with V and J called. Part of the clones is not carried over; for the studies checked, unresolved V genes explain less than half of this, and the remainder is unexplained. The DNA gave D and trimming, while V, J and clone size come from that table. The sample yields 350,000 to 500,000 clones; roughly 90% were counted once. The biggest ten clones account for 0.7% to 1% of the sample.

Counted from cysteine to phenylalanine, this CDR3 has 14 amino acids. Only CDR3 DNA remains: 42 bases, in frame from the first base. At the junction V is shortened by 3 bases and J by 5 bases; bases outside the gene matches: 8. The germline V gene (reference sequence) specifies DFQATT as CDR1 and SNEGSKA as CDR2. The receptor comes from a man younger than 35 with COVID-19, enrolled during active disease. The chain uses TRBV20-1 and TRBJ2-5, with TRBD2 matching 8 junction bases. The specimen sequenced was peripheral blood. The CDR3 region has the sequence CSASGLAGRETQYF. The nucleotide sequence is TGCAGTGCTAGTGGGTTAGCGGGGCGGGAGACCCAGTACTTC.